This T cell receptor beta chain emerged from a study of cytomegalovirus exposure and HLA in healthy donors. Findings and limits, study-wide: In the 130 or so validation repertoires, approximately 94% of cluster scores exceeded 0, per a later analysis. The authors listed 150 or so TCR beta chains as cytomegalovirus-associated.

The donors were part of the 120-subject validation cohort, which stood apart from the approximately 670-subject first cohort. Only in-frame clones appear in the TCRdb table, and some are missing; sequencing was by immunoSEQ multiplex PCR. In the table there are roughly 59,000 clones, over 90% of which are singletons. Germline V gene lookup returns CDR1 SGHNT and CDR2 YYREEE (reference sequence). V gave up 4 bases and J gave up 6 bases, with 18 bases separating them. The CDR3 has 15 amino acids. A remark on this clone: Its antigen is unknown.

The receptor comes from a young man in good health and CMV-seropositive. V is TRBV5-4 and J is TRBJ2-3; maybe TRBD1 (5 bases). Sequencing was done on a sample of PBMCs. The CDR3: CASSPVNRKGDTQYF. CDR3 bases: TGTGCCAGCAGCCCGGTGAACAGGAAGGGGGATACGCAGTATTTT. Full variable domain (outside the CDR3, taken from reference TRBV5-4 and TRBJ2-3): ETGVTQSPTHLIKTRGQQVTLRCSSQSGHNTVSWYQQALGQGPQFIFQYYREEENGRGNFPPRFSGLQFPNYSSELNVNALELDDSALYLCASSPVNRKGDTQYFGPGTRLTVL.